The 32 T cell receptor beta chains listed next were all sequenced from one sample in a study of shared clonotypes between healthy human individuals. Libraries were prepared by immunoSEQ multiplex PCR; TCRdb keeps only in-frame clonotypes and omits some of them. Of about 2 million clones listed, 90% to 95% are singletons. The sequenced sample consisted of naive CD4+ T cells sorted from blood. Subset specified: CD45RA+ positively selected. The origin of the receptors is a man between 18 and 35 years old in good health.

This clone has a single count. V is TRBV15 and J is TRBJ2-7, with 11 nucleotides matching TRBD1. Germline V CDR1 and CDR2: LNHNV, YYDKDF (reference sequence). Trimming took 0 bases from V and 0 from J; bases not matched to a gene: 4. The CDR3 sequence is 17 residues long. CDR3 sequence: CATSRDLGQGVSYEQYF. The CDR3 DNA sequence: TGTGCCACCAGCAGAGATTTGGGACAGGGGGTCTCCTACGAGCAGTACTTC.

This clone was seen just once. This sequence joins TRBV6-5 and TRBJ1-2; unclear D gene. The V gene's germline CDR1 is MNHEY and CDR2 SVGAGI. This CDR3 has 13 residues. Between the trimmed V and J ends, which lost 4 bases and 8 bases, there was a span of 14 bases. The CDR3 sequence: CASSFAFLGGYTF. For the CDR3, the DNA is TGTGCCAGCAGTTTCGCGTTCCTGGGGGGCTACACCTTC.

This clone was observed once. V gene TRBV29-1 combines with J gene TRBJ1-4, with a weak D call TRBD1 (6 bases). Germline V gene data show CDR1 as SQVTM and CDR2 as ANQGSEA. V was shortened by 7 bases and J by 8 bases, with 32 bases between the two germline ends. This CDR3 is 18 amino acids long. In nucleotides, the CDR3 is TGCAGCGCCGCCCCCGGGGGCGAGCGGCGAACAAGAGGAGAAAAACTGTTTTTT. Its translation is CSAAPGGERRTRGEKLFF.

The chain uses TRBV5-6 and TRBJ2-4; TRBD2 might be the D (5 bases). V was cut by 3 bases and J by 6 bases, with 10 bases left in between. From germline, CDR1 is SGHDT and CDR2 YYEEEE. CDR3 length equals 13 residues. CDR3 residues: CASSWASGNIQYF. The CDR3 nucleotides read TGTGCCAGCAGCTGGGCCAGCGGAAACATTCAGTACTTC.

This chain links TRBV7-9 with TRBJ1-5; the D is unclear. The length of the CDR3 is 15 residues. Germline assignment: CDR1 SEHNR and CDR2 FQNEAQ (reference sequence). The ends were cut back, 0 bases at V and 3 bases at J, with 9 bases in the middle. CDR3 amino acids: CASSLAPAPNQPQHF. The CDR3 nucleotides read TGTGCCAGCAGCTTAGCGCCCGCTCCCAATCAGCCCCAGCATTTT. Looking up the rest from reference TRBV7-9 and TRBJ1-5 gives the full variable domain: DTGVSQNPRHKITKRGQNVTFRCDPISEHNRLYWYRQTLGQGPEFLTYFQNEAQLEKSRLLSDRFSAERPKGSFSTLEIQRTEQGDSAMYLCASSLAPAPNQPQHFGDGTRLSIL.

The chain combines TRBV30 with TRBJ2-5, with D perhaps being TRBD1 or TRBD2 (5 bases each). The CDR3 loop spans 16 amino acids. V gave up 1 base and J gave up 3 bases, with 18 bases separating them. Germline V lookup: CDR1 GTSNPN, CDR2 SVGIG (reference sequence). Here the CDR3 reads CAWSAQYGGTKETQYF. CDR3 DNA sequence: TGTGCCTGGAGTGCTCAATATGGTGGGACGAAAGAGACCCAGTACTTC.

The V call is TRBV18, the J call TRBJ2-5; the D gene is possibly TRBD1 (6 bases). Germline CDR1 and CDR2: KGHSH and LQKENI. The germline V and J ends were trimmed by 1 base and 5 bases, with 23 bases remaining between them. There are 18 residues in the CDR3. CDR3: CASSPLFGDRISRETQYF. The CDR3 DNA is TGTGCCAGCTCACCACTCTTTGGAGACAGGATCTCTAGGGAGACCCAGTACTTC.

The chain combines TRBV4-1 with TRBJ2-3; 7 nucleotides agree with TRBD2. This CDR3 spans 14 amino acids. With 4 bases clipped from V and 4 bases from J, the junction kept 5 bases outside the gene matches. Looked up from germline, CDR1 is MGHRA and CDR2 is YSYEKL. CDR3 amino acids: CASSREGQADTQYF. The CDR3 region has the DNA TGCGCCAGCAGCCGGGAGGGGCAGGCAGATACGCAGTATTTT.

The chain carries TRBV6-4 and TRBJ1-6, with D possibly being TRBD1 (6 bases). V was trimmed by 10 bases and J by 11 bases, leaving 18 bases between them. In germline, CDR1 is MRHNA, CDR2 SNTAGT. The CDR3 has 13 amino acids. The CDR3 nucleotides are TGTGCCAACCCAAAAACACAGGGACCACCCCTCCACTTT. Protein product: CANPKTQGPPLHF.

The rearrangement joins TRBV5-1 to TRBJ1-2, with 10 bases fitting TRBD1. CDR3 length: 15 residues. Germline loops: CDR1 SGHRS, CDR2 YFSETQ. Trimming at V came to 4 bases and at J to 7 bases, leaving 10 bases not matched to a gene. The CDR3 loop is CASSKEGQGRSGYTF. CDR3 bases: TGCGCCAGCAGCAAGGAGGGACAGGGGCGGAGTGGCTACACCTTC.

V gene TRBV6-1 combines with J gene TRBJ2-1; D might be TRBD1 or TRBD2, each matching 5 bases. CDR1 is MNHNS, CDR2 SASEGT, per germline. The CDR3 loop spans 14 amino acids. V gave up 2 bases and J gave up 6 bases, with 11 bases separating them. The CDR3 coding sequence is TGTGCCAGCAGTGAATTGGGACGGGTCAATGAGCAGTTCTTC. This codes for CASSELGRVNEQFF.

This rearrangement joins TRBV7-2 to TRBJ1-4; TRBD1 is a possible D gene (5 bases). CDR3 length: 13 residues. CDR1 and CDR2 from the germline V gene are SGHTA and FQGNSA. The V end lost 2 bases, the J end lost 5 bases, and 6 bases lay between the germline ends. CDR3 in amino acids: CASSLWGNEKLFF. As DNA, the CDR3 is TGTGCCAGCAGCTTATGGGGGAATGAAAAACTGTTTTTT.

This clone has just a few counts. The chain's CDR3 is CAWRTASEAFF. The CDR3 nucleotides are TGTGCCTGGAGGACAGCTTCTGAAGCTTTCTTT. The chain uses TRBV30 and TRBJ1-1, with D possibly being TRBD1 (5 bases). There are 11 residues in the CDR3. Between the trimmed V and J ends, which lost 3 bases and 6 bases, there was a span of 8 bases. Germline assignment: CDR1 GTSNPN and CDR2 SVGIG (reference sequence).

The CDR3 sequence: CASSHLQADSGNTIYF. In DNA form, the CDR3 reads TGTGCCAGCAGCCACCTACAGGCGGACTCTGGAAACACCATATATTTT. The genes are TRBV4-2 and TRBJ1-3, with D tentatively TRBD1 (5 bases). This CDR3 spans 16 amino acids. Germline CDR1 reads LGHNA; CDR2 reads YNFKEQ. V shed 3 bases and J shed 0 bases, with 12 bases lying between them.

The chain recombines TRBV6-1 with TRBJ1-2, with D perhaps matching TRBD1 (6 bases). Per germline, CDR1 MNHNS and CDR2 SASEGT. The CDR3 extends over 14 amino acids. V shed 6 bases and J shed 2 bases, with 13 bases lying between them. The CDR3 bases are TGTGCCAGCAGCCGGGACACAGGCAACTATGGCTACACCTTC. Translating it yields CASSRDTGNYGYTF.

The chain employs TRBV9 and TRBJ2-3; D unclear. V shed 3 bases and J shed 2 bases, with 10 bases lying between them. This CDR3 is built from 14 residues. CDR1 SGDLS and CDR2 YYNGEE come from the germline V gene. The CDR3 region has the DNA TGTGCCAGCAGCGCCTCCGTTTCCACAGATACGCAGTATTTT. Translating it yields CASSASVSTDTQYF.

The chain carries TRBV18 and TRBJ1-6, with TRBD1 matching 7 bases. This CDR3 comprises 15 residues. Germline V gene lookup returns CDR1 KGHSH and CDR2 LQKENI. V lost 5 bases and J lost 1; bases outside the gene matches: 2. CDR3 nucleotides: TGTGCCAGCTCAGCGACAGGGTCCTATAATTCACCCCTCCACTTT. Translated: CASSATGSYNSPLHF. Full variable domain (remainder filled in from reference TRBV18 and TRBJ1-6): NAGVMQNPRHLVRRRGQEARLRCSPMKGHSHVYWYRQLPEEGLKFMVYLQKENIIDESGMPKERFSAEFPKEGPSILRIQQVVRGDSAAYFCASSATGSYNSPLHFGNGTRLTVT.

J is TRBJ1-3 and V is TRBV18; tentatively, D is TRBD1 (6 bases). From germline, CDR1 is KGHSH and CDR2 LQKENI. The length of the CDR3 is 15 residues. The V gene lost 5 bases and the J gene lost 0 bases, with 11 bases spanning the gap. CDR3 amino acids: CASSTGLSSGNTIYF. In DNA, the CDR3 is TGTGCCAGCTCAACAGGGTTAAGCTCTGGAAACACCATATATTTT.

V usage is TRBV10-2 and J usage is TRBJ1-2; unclear D gene. CDR1 is WSHSY, CDR2 SAAADI, per germline. Trimming cost V 0 bases and J 5 bases, with 19 bases left between them. CDR3 length: 17 residues. The CDR3 coding sequence is TGCGCCAGCAGTGAGTCGAGGGCAGACCTGGCGTTGTATGGCTACACCTTC. Protein sequence: CASSESRADLALYGYTF.

This chain links TRBV6-5 with TRBJ2-7; D is unclear. The CDR3 covers 15 residues. Trimming pared 6 bases from V and 2 bases from J, leaving 17 bases between. Germline loops: CDR1 MNHEY, CDR2 SVGAGI. The CDR3 here is CASRRLGQVTYEQYF. For the CDR3, the DNA is TGTGCCAGCAGGCGACTGGGCCAGGTGACCTACGAGCAGTACTTC.

The chain carries TRBV18 and TRBJ2-2; D is unresolved. This CDR3 has 16 residues. V dropped 1 base and J dropped 4 bases, with 13 bases sitting between them. Germline V gene data show CDR1 as KGHSH and CDR2 as LQKENI. The CDR3 DNA follows: TGTGCCAGCTCACCACTCGTGCGCAGCCTCACCGGGGAGCTGTTTTTT. Translated: CASSPLVRSLTGELFF.

The V and J genes are TRBV7-9 and TRBJ2-2; 7 nucleotides match TRBD2. The J segment lost 1 base and the V segment lost 11 bases, leaving 7 bases of the junction unmatched. Germline loops: CDR1 SEHNR, CDR2 FQNEAQ (reference sequence). The CDR3 covers 14 residues. The CDR3, as DNA: TGTGCCCAGGCACCGGGAGGGAACACCGGGGAGCTGTTTTTT. This encodes CAQAPGGNTGELFF.

The chain is built from TRBV7-9 and TRBJ2-7; possible D gene TRBD2, 7 bases. The CDR3 is made up of 15 amino acids. V lost 4 bases, J lost 0 bases, and 13 bases lay in between. Germline CDR1 reads SEHNR; CDR2 reads FQNEAQ (reference sequence). In nucleotides, the CDR3 is TGTGCCAGCAGCTATTCTGGGGGGGCCTCCTACGAGCAGTACTTC. Amino acid sequence: CASSYSGGASYEQYF.

This rearrangement joins TRBV2 to TRBJ2-2; 7 bases map to TRBD1. Germline V CDR1 and CDR2: SNHLY, FYNNEI. The CDR3 is 14 residues long. The ends lost 7 bases at V and 6 bases at J; junction bases unmatched: 8. The CDR3 coding sequence is TGTGCCAGCACCCCCACAGGGGCGGCCGGGGAGCTGTTTTTT. It codes for CASTPTGAAGELFF. Variable domain in full (rest from reference TRBV2 and TRBJ2-2): EPEVTQTPSHQVTQMGQEVILRCVPISNHLYFYWYRQILGQKVEFLVSFYNNEISEKSEIFDDQFSVERPDGSNFTLKIRSTKLEDSAMYFCASTPTGAAGELFFGEGSRLTVL.

The chain recombines TRBV5-1 with TRBJ2-7; D not resolved. V was clipped by 4 bases and J by 2 bases, with 13 bases between them. The CDR3 is 14 amino acids. Germline V lookup: CDR1 SGHRS, CDR2 YFSETQ. The chain's CDR3 is CASSALGDAYEQYF. The CDR3 DNA follows: TGCGCCAGCAGCGCACTTGGGGATGCCTACGAGCAGTACTTC.

Concerning this clone: Other DNA sequences of this sample code for an identical CDR3. The V and J genes are TRBV28 and TRBJ1-2; 9 nucleotides match TRBD1. The germline CDR1 and CDR2 sequences are MDHEN and SYDVKM. V was pared by 5 bases and J by 2 bases, with 3 bases of the junction left unmatched. This CDR3 spans 14 amino acids. CDR3 nucleotides: TGTGCCAGCAGTAGTACAGGGGGCAACTATGGCTACACCTTC. Its translation is CASSSTGGNYGYTF.

The chain joins TRBV21-1 to TRBJ1-6. TRBV21-1 is a listed pseudogene. This CDR3 is built from 19 residues. CDR3 protein: CASSGRRGPPGEYNSPLHF. In nucleotides, the CDR3 is TGTGCCAGCAGCGGCCGAAGAGGCCCGCCTGGGGAATATAATTCACCCCTCCACTTT.

This clone has more than one count but fewer than ten. This chain connects TRBV7-9 to TRBJ1-6, with D perhaps TRBD1 (5 bases). Per germline, CDR1 SEHNR and CDR2 FQNEAQ (reference sequence). The CDR3 has 14 amino acids. V was trimmed by 5 bases and J by 9 bases, leaving 14 bases between them. Here the CDR3 reads CASSGTENFSPLHF. CDR3 in DNA: TGTGCCAGCAGCGGGACGGAGAATTTTTCACCCCTCCACTTT.

The genes are TRBV28 and TRBJ2-3, with TRBD1 as a possible D gene (5 bases). The germline V gene encodes CDR1 MDHEN and CDR2 SYDVKM. Trimming pared 4 bases from V and 5 bases from J, leaving 16 bases between. The CDR3 covers 15 residues. In DNA form, the CDR3 reads TGTGCCAGCAGTTCCCCTAAGGGCCAGGGAGATACGCAGTATTTT. Protein product: CASSSPKGQGDTQYF.

This clone was seen once. The chain has TRBV30 and TRBJ1-5; 7 nucleotides line up with TRBD1. The CDR3 length is 15 residues. Unmatched junction bases numbered 10, after V lost 3 bases and J lost 5 bases. In germline, CDR1 is GTSNPN, CDR2 SVGIG (reference sequence). CDR3 sequence (DNA): TGTGCCTGGAGCCGACAGGGAAGAGGAGATCAGCCCCAGCATTTT. Translated: CAWSRQGRGDQPQHF.

The chain uses TRBV5-1 and TRBJ2-5, with 7 nucleotides matching TRBD1. This CDR3 spans 15 amino acids. The germline V gene encodes CDR1 SGHRS and CDR2 YFSETQ. V shed 0 bases and J 1 base; nucleotides not matched to a gene: 3. The CDR3: CASSLADRVQETQYF. Written as DNA, the CDR3 is TGCGCCAGCAGCTTGGCTGACAGGGTCCAAGAGACCCAGTACTTC.

The chain is built from TRBV6-1 and TRBJ1-1; D remains ambiguous. This CDR3 contains 14 residues. Germline V gene sequence: CDR1 MNHNS, CDR2 SASEGT. V lost 2 bases and J lost 5, with 12 bases in between. CDR3 nucleotides: TGTGCCAGCAGTGAATTTCTGGGGAGGACTGAAGCTTTCTTT. It encodes CASSEFLGRTEAFF.